The 16 T cell receptor beta chains below were found in one sample sequenced in a study of blood T cell repertoires in COVID-19. Profiling relied on immunoSEQ multiplex PCR, and the TCRdb table lists in-frame clones only, not all of them. The sample yields roughly 220,000 clones, roughly 80% seen once. Sequenced material: peripheral blood. The source is an elderly woman with COVID-19, enrolled during active disease.

This chain connects TRBV11-2 to TRBJ2-2; 7 bases fit TRBD2. This CDR3 comprises 15 residues. J was trimmed by 6 bases and V by 1 base; bases with no gene match: 5. The germline V gene has CDR1 SGHAT and CDR2 FQNNGV. For the CDR3, the DNA is TGTGCCAGCAGCTTAGTCACTAGCGAATCCGGGGAGCTGTTTTTT. It codes for CASSLVTSESGELFF. Full variable domain (rest looked up from reference TRBV11-2 and TRBJ2-2): EAGVAQSPRYKIIEKRQSVAFWCNPISGHATLYWYQQILGQGPKLLIQFQNNGVVDDSQLPKDRFSAERLKGVDSTLKIQPAKLEDSAVYLCASSLVTSESGELFFGEGSRLTVL.

The rearrangement links TRBV18 to TRBJ2-5; the match to TRBD2 covers 11 bases. V gave up 2 bases and J gave up 0 bases; unmatched junction bases: 2. This CDR3 is built from 16 residues. Germline CDR1 KGHSH, CDR2 LQKENI. The CDR3 region has the DNA TGTGCCAGCTCACCAAAGACTAGCGGGGACCAAGAGACCCAGTACTTC. Encoded protein: CASSPKTSGDQETQYF.

The V gene is TRBV9, the J gene TRBJ2-3; tentatively, D is TRBD2 (6 bases). This CDR3 spans 15 amino acids. Germline loops: CDR1 SGDLS, CDR2 YYNGEE. The germline V and J ends were trimmed by 4 bases and 2 bases, with 14 bases remaining between them. For the CDR3, the DNA is TGTGCCAGCAGCTATGGACTATCCAACACAGATACGCAGTATTTT. Its protein product is CASSYGLSNTDTQYF.

The CDR3 protein is CASSPPSRTALNQPQHF. DNA of the CDR3: TGTGCCAGCTCACCGCCTTCTCGGACAGCTCTGAATCAGCCCCAGCATTTT. The chain joins TRBV18 to TRBJ1-5, with D possibly matching TRBD1 (6 bases). Trimming removed 3 bases from V and 4 bases from J, with 19 bases in between. Germline V lookup: CDR1 KGHSH, CDR2 LQKENI. This CDR3 has 17 residues.

The rearrangement uses TRBV4-1 and TRBJ1-2; no reliable D call. The CDR3 contains 14 residues. With 1 base removed from V and 4 bases from J, the gap between germline ends came to 10 bases. Germline CDR1 and CDR2: MGHRA and YSYEKL. CDR3 sequence (DNA): TGCGCCAGCAGCCAAGGAGGTGGGAGCTATGGCTACACCTTC. Its protein product is CASSQGGGSYGYTF.

The chain recombines TRBV5-1 with TRBJ2-3, with a tentative D call TRBD2 (6 bases). CDR1 is SGHRS and CDR2 is YFSETQ in the germline V gene. V dropped 3 bases and J dropped 0 bases, with 11 bases sitting between them. There are 15 residues in the CDR3. This chain's CDR3 is CASSSAGRSTDTQYF. The CDR3 bases are TGCGCCAGCAGCTCGGCGGGGCGAAGCACAGATACGCAGTATTTT. Full variable domain (remainder filled in from reference TRBV5-1 and TRBJ2-3): KAGVTQTPRYLIKTRGQQVTLSCSPISGHRSVSWYQQTPGQGLQFLFEYFSETQRNKGNFPGRFSGRQFSNSRSEMNVSTLELGDSALYLCASSSAGRSTDTQYFGPGTRLTVL.

The J gene is TRBJ1-5, the V gene TRBV5-1; 9 bases align to TRBD1. CDR3 length: 14 amino acids. J was trimmed by 7 bases and V by 0 bases; bases with no gene match: 2. CDR1 is SGHRS and CDR2 is YFSETQ in the germline V gene. The CDR3 protein is CASSLGTGDQPQHF. In DNA form, the CDR3 reads TGCGCCAGCAGCTTGGGGACAGGGGACCAGCCCCAGCATTTT.

The J gene is TRBJ2-7, the V gene TRBV3-1 (or the pseudogene TRBV3-2), with D possibly TRBD1 on 5 matching bases. Germline CDR1 LGHDT, CDR2 YNNKEL (reference sequence). The CDR3 is made up of 12 amino acids. The V end lost 4 bases, the J end lost 2 bases, and 6 bases lay between the germline ends. The CDR3 reads CASSPGPYEQYF. The DNA for the CDR3 is TGTGCCAGCAGCCCAGGGCCCTACGAGCAGTACTTC.

There are a few counts of this clone. This chain's CDR3 is CAISWEGTLYGYTF. The CDR3 DNA follows: TGTGCCATCAGTTGGGAGGGGACTCTCTATGGCTACACCTTC. V is TRBV10-3 and J is TRBJ1-2, with D possibly matching TRBD1 (5 bases). This CDR3 has 14 residues. In germline, CDR1 is ENHRY, CDR2 SYGVKD. With 5 bases removed from V and 4 bases from J, the gap between germline ends came to 14 bases.

The chain has TRBV6-5 and TRBJ1-6; 9 nucleotides align to TRBD1. From germline, CDR1 is MNHEY and CDR2 SVGAGI. The ends lost 6 bases at V and 5 bases at J; junction bases unmatched: 5. The CDR3 sequence is 15 residues long. CDR3 residues: CASSRQGGDNSPLHF. CDR3 in DNA: TGTGCCAGCAGCAGACAGGGGGGCGATAATTCACCCCTCCACTTT.

This chain connects TRBV9 to TRBJ2-3; TRBD2 matches at 9 bases. There are 16 residues in the CDR3. The V gene end was trimmed by 0 bases and the J gene end by 6 bases; junction bases not matched to a gene: 8. From germline, CDR1 is SGDLS and CDR2 YYNGEE. The CDR3 DNA reads as TGTGCCAGCAGCGTAGGGGGTGGCGGGAGGGCCGATACGCAGTATTTT. Its protein is CASSVGGGGRADTQYF.

The rearrangement joins TRBV15 to TRBJ1-4, with D uncertain. Looked up from germline, CDR1 is LNHNV and CDR2 is YYDKDF (reference sequence). This CDR3 has 16 amino acids. The ends were cut back, 3 bases at V and 2 bases at J, with 13 bases in the middle. The CDR3 sequence is CATSRDVGVTNEKLFF. As DNA, the CDR3 is TGTGCCACCAGCAGGGATGTGGGCGTCACTAATGAAAAACTGTTTTTT.

This clone was observed a single time. The rearrangement links TRBV19 to TRBJ2-5; 8 bases fit TRBD2. This CDR3 spans 14 amino acids. In germline, CDR1 is LNHDA, CDR2 SQIVND (reference sequence). V was pared by 3 bases and J by 3 bases, with 3 bases of the junction left unmatched. CDR3 amino acids: CASSMGLGKETQYF. In DNA form, the CDR3 reads TGTGCCAGTAGTATGGGACTAGGCAAAGAGACCCAGTACTTC.

The rearrangement uses TRBV5-4 and TRBJ1-6, with 8 bases matching TRBD1. Trimming took 4 bases from V and 9 from J; bases not matched to a gene: 9. Germline V lookup: CDR1 SGHNT, CDR2 YYREEE (reference sequence). The CDR3 contains 15 residues. CDR3 residues: CASSLGQGWGSPLHF. The DNA for the CDR3 is TGTGCCAGCAGCCTAGGACAGGGATGGGGTTCACCCCTCCACTTT.

Only one count was recorded for this clone. The chain has TRBV7-9 and TRBJ1-2; 9 positions match TRBD1. CDR3 length: 18 amino acids. Germline V gives CDR1 SEHNR, CDR2 FQNEAQ (reference sequence). Trimming cost V 5 bases and J 3 bases; bases outside gene matches: 16. CDR3 region: CASSRRTTGTGYDYGYTF. CDR3 DNA sequence: TGTGCCAGCAGCCGTCGAACCACCGGGACAGGGTATGACTATGGCTACACCTTC.

The chain couples TRBV4-1 to TRBJ2-5; a possible D gene is TRBD2 (6 bases). V was pared by 1 base and J by 5 bases, with 11 bases between. Germline values: CDR1 MGHRA, CDR2 YSYEKL. This CDR3 contains 14 residues. In DNA, the CDR3 is TGCGCCAGCAGCCAAGGGGGACTTGGGGAGACCCAGTACTTC. Translation: CASSQGGLGETQYF.